The 31 T cell receptor beta chains listed next were all sequenced from one sample in a study of OX40 agonist ivuxolimab in advanced cancers. Library preparation employed the immunoSEQ multiplex PCR assay. The table comes from immuneACCESS by way of TCRdb, which keeps in-frame sequences with V and J called. Part of the clones is missing from these tables; in studies checked, under half for an unresolved V gene and the rest for unknown reasons. The sample contains roughly 60,000 clones, roughly 86% of them found a single time. Approximately 1.1% of the sample goes to the ten largest clones. The sample consisted of CD4+ or CD8+ T cells sorted from blood, taken in a trial of the OX40 agonist ivuxolimab. The receptors stem from an adult with an advanced solid tumor such as melanoma, head and neck, liver or kidney cancer.

V and J are TRBV7-8 and TRBJ2-7, with TRBD2 matching over 7 bases. Losses at the gene ends were 5 bases for V and 2 bases for J; bases not matched to a gene: 6. The CDR3 totals 14 residues. Per germline, CDR1 SGHVS and CDR2 FQNEAQ. The CDR3 coding sequence is TGTGCCAGCAGCCCCCGGGACTACACCTACGAGCAGTACTTC. Residues: CASSPRDYTYEQYF.

The chain joins TRBV28 to TRBJ1-2; 8 bases align to TRBD1. The CDR3 contains 15 residues. V shed 2 bases and J 8 bases; nucleotides not matched to a gene: 10. CDR1 MDHEN and CDR2 SYDVKM come from the germline V gene. The CDR3 spells CASSLLDRDIGGYTF. CDR3 nucleotides: TGTGCCAGCAGTTTACTGGACAGGGACATCGGCGGCTACACCTTC.

This clone appeared a single time. This chain uses TRBV5-1 with TRBJ2-2; 12 nucleotides match TRBD2. The CDR3 covers 18 residues. Trimming at V came to 4 bases and at J to 5 bases, leaving 12 bases not matched to a gene. Germline V gene data show CDR1 as SGHRS and CDR2 as YFSETQ. CDR3 region: CASSPALTSGRSTGELFF. The CDR3 DNA is TGCGCCAGCAGCCCCGCGCTTACTAGCGGGAGGTCGACCGGGGAGCTGTTTTTT.

V gene TRBV28 combines with J gene TRBJ2-7; a possible D gene is TRBD1 (6 bases). The CDR3 is made up of 12 amino acids. V was clipped by 5 bases and J by 5 bases, with 10 bases between them. Germline V lookup: CDR1 MDHEN, CDR2 SYDVKM. CDR3 DNA sequence: TGTGCCAGCAGTCTACAGGGTGACGAGCAGTACTTC. It specifies CASSLQGDEQYF.

In its sample, this clone is medium-sized. This chain joins TRBV29-1 and TRBJ2-7, with 8 bases lining up with TRBD1. V trimming: 5 bases; J trimming: 5 bases; junction bases outside the gene matches: 11. The CDR3 contains 14 residues. Germline CDR1 reads SQVTM; CDR2 reads ANQGSEA. In DNA, the CDR3 is TGCAGCGTTACCCAGGGGGCGCCGATCGACGAGCAGTACTTC. Translated, it gives CSVTQGAPIDEQYF.

CDR3 DNA: TGTGCCAGTAGTATCGAGGGGGCGGACACTGAAGCTTTCTTT. This encodes CASSIEGADTEAFF. The chain has TRBV19 and TRBJ1-1, with TRBD1 matching over 7 bases. In germline, CDR1 is LNHDA, CDR2 SQIVND (reference sequence). The CDR3 is 14 amino acids. V shed 3 bases and J 3 bases; nucleotides not matched to a gene: 4.

In regard to this clone: Other DNA sequences in this sample translate to the same CDR3. This rearrangement joins TRBV7-2 to TRBJ1-1, with D tentatively TRBD1 (5 bases). The CDR3 contains 15 residues. V lost 1 base to trimming and J lost 0 bases, with 9 bases between them. Looked up from germline, CDR1 is SGHTA and CDR2 is FQGNSA. The CDR3, as DNA: TGTGCCAGCAGCTTAGTCCCAGGGATGAACACTGAAGCTTTCTTT. Encoded protein: CASSLVPGMNTEAFF.

V usage is TRBV29-1 and J usage is TRBJ2-1, with 7 bases fitting TRBD1. The CDR3 has 14 residues. V lost 7 bases to trimming and J lost 9 bases; unmatched junction nucleotides: 15. Germline V gene lookup returns CDR1 SQVTM and CDR2 ANQGSEA. The CDR3 loop is CSAGDSTPSSEQFF. The CDR3 bases are TGCAGCGCTGGGGACAGCACACCGAGCAGTGAGCAGTTCTTC.

This clone has only one observation. The chain recombines TRBV5-1 with TRBJ2-2; TRBD2 agrees at 10 bases. The CDR3 is 16 residues long. V trimming: 1 base; J trimming: 3 bases; junction bases outside the gene matches: 3. CDR1 SGHRS and CDR2 YFSETQ come from the germline V gene. The CDR3 DNA reads TGCGCCAGCAGCTTGCGGAGCGGGAGGGACACCGGGGAGCTGTTTTTT. This gives the protein CASSLRSGRDTGELFF.

J is TRBJ2-5 and V is TRBV11-2, with TRBD1 identical over 7 bases. CDR3 length equals 16 residues. Germline V gene data show CDR1 as SGHAT and CDR2 as FQNNGV. The ends lost 5 bases at V and 2 bases at J; junction bases unmatched: 11. CDR3 sequence (DNA): TGTGCCAGCAGCCCACGACAGGGAGTGATACAAGAGACCCAGTACTTC. Its translation is CASSPRQGVIQETQYF.

This chain connects TRBV11-3 to TRBJ2-3; D unclear. V lost 5 bases and J lost 2, with 17 bases in between. CDR3 length: 16 amino acids. CDR1 SGHNT and CDR2 YENEEA come from the germline V gene. CDR3 amino acids: CASSPPVRLATDTQYF. CDR3 in DNA: TGTGCCAGCAGCCCCCCCGTTCGGTTAGCCACAGATACGCAGTATTTT.

This chain connects TRBV15 to TRBJ2-1; 8 nucleotides align to TRBD2. V lost 0 bases and J lost 9; bases outside the gene matches: 10. Germline lookup yields CDR1 LNHNV and CDR2 YYDKDF (reference sequence). This CDR3 has 16 residues. The CDR3, as DNA: TGTGCCACCAGCAGAGAGTTCGGGACTAGTTCTACTGAGCAGTTCTTC. Protein: CATSREFGTSSTEQFF.

This chain uses TRBV11-2 with TRBJ2-5; 7 nucleotides agree with TRBD2. Germline trimming cut 5 bases from V and 5 bases from J; bases unmatched to any gene: 8. This CDR3 contains 14 residues. Looked up from germline, CDR1 is SGHAT and CDR2 is FQNNGV. In DNA form, the CDR3 reads TGTGCCAGCAGCCTAGGACTAGGATGGGAGACCCAGTACTTC. Translation: CASSLGLGWETQYF.

The genes are TRBV4-3 and TRBJ2-1; D call uncertain. Germline V gene data show CDR1 as LGHNA and CDR2 as YSLEER. CDR3 length: 13 amino acids. Trimming took 4 bases from V and 7 from J, leaving 11 bases between them. CDR3 nucleotides: TGCGCCAGCAGCCTGAACCCTAGAAATGAGCAGTTCTTC. It encodes CASSLNPRNEQFF.

This CDR3 reads CASSLSGRSSYNEQFF. The CDR3 coding sequence is TGCGCCAGCAGCCTTAGCGGGAGGTCCTCCTACAATGAGCAGTTCTTC. This chain joins TRBV5-1 and TRBJ2-1, with TRBD2 identical over 10 bases. This CDR3 region has 16 residues. Germline CDR1 reads SGHRS; CDR2 reads YFSETQ. Trimming took 4 bases from V and 0 from J; bases not matched to a gene: 4. The full variable domain, with the rest looked up from reference TRBV5-1 and TRBJ2-1, is KAGVTQTPRYLIKTRGQQVTLSCSPISGHRSVSWYQQTPGQGLQFLFEYFSETQRNKGNFPGRFSGRQFSNSRSEMNVSTLELGDSALYLCASSLSGRSSYNEQFFGPGTRLTVL.

The sample holds one count of this clone. V usage is TRBV7-8 and J usage is TRBJ2-2; 7 bases line up with TRBD2. Germline V gives CDR1 SGHVS, CDR2 FQNEAQ. This CDR3 spans 15 amino acids. J was trimmed by 8 bases and V by 1 base; bases with no gene match: 7. The CDR3 region is CASSLVTSVGGELFF. The CDR3 nucleotides read TGTGCCAGCAGCTTAGTAACTAGCGTTGGGGGGGAGCTGTTTTTT.

The chain couples TRBV6-9 to TRBJ1-2; D ambiguous. The CDR3 runs to 13 residues. The V and J ends lost 6 bases and 3 bases respectively, with 11 bases between them. From germline, CDR1 is MNHGY and CDR2 SVAAGI. CDR3 sequence (DNA): TGTGCCAGCAGCCAGGCTTTTCACTATGGCTACACCTTC. Its protein product is CASSQAFHYGYTF.

The rearrangement links TRBV4-3 to TRBJ1-2; 9 bases agree with TRBD1. Germline CDR1 and CDR2: LGHNA and YSLEER. The ends lost 1 base at V and 8 bases at J; junction bases unmatched: 8. CDR3 size: 15 residues. CDR3 loop: CASSQGSTGGKGYTF. CDR3 DNA sequence: TGCGCCAGCAGCCAAGGGTCTACAGGGGGCAAAGGCTACACCTTC.

This clone came up once. The chain joins TRBV7-2 to TRBJ2-1; weak D call: TRBD2 (5 bases). Germline V gene lookup returns CDR1 SGHTA and CDR2 FQGNSA. This CDR3 spans 12 amino acids. Trimming stripped 4 bases from V and 7 bases from J, with 8 bases between. The CDR3 DNA reads TGTGCCAGCAGCTCCCGGGGAAATGAGCAGTTCTTC. Protein product: CASSSRGNEQFF. The full variable domain, completed using reference TRBV7-2 and TRBJ2-1, is GAGVSQSPSNKVTEKGKDVELRCDPISGHTALYWYRQSLGQGLEFLIYFQGNSAPDKSGLPSDRFSAERTGGSVSTLTIQRTQQEDSAVYLCASSSRGNEQFFGPGTRLTVL.

The chain links TRBV20-1 to TRBJ2-7, with D hard to call. The germline gives CDR1 DFQATT, CDR2 SNEGSKA (reference sequence). This CDR3 is 11 amino acids long. V lost 5 bases and J lost 3, with 8 bases in between. Here the CDR3 DNA reads TGCAGTGCTGGTAAACTCTACGAGCAGTACTTC. Translating gives CSAGKLYEQYF.

V and J are TRBV28 and TRBJ2-1, with 12 bases lining up with TRBD2. The CDR3 covers 16 residues. The germline V gene has CDR1 MDHEN and CDR2 SYDVKM. V lost 9 bases and J lost 0; bases outside the gene matches: 6. CDR3 amino acids: CASIGLAGSSYNEQFF. The CDR3 DNA reads as TGTGCCAGTATCGGACTAGCGGGAAGCTCCTACAATGAGCAGTTCTTC.

The chain is built from TRBV28 and TRBJ1-5; D uncertain. The V gene lost 3 bases and the J gene lost 7 bases, with 13 bases spanning the gap. Germline loops: CDR1 MDHEN, CDR2 SYDVKM. The CDR3 is made up of 14 amino acids. In DNA form, the CDR3 reads TGTGCCAGCAGTTTGAGCGGTTGGCCCCAGCCCCAGCATTTT. Translation: CASSLSGWPQPQHF.

Points on this clone: Mismatch with germline at one junction end may stem from a read error. The chain uses TRBV9 and TRBJ1-1; possible D gene TRBD1, 6 bases. The germline CDR1 and CDR2 sequences are SGDLS and YYNGEE. The CDR3 totals 13 residues. CDR3 region: CASSVEQGRKVVF. CDR3 nucleotide sequence: TGTGCCAGCAGCGTAGAACAGGGTAGAAAGGTGGTCTTT. Looking up the rest from reference TRBV9 and TRBJ1-1 gives the full variable domain: DSGVTQTPKHLITATGQRVTLRCSPRSGDLSVYWYQQSLDQGLQFLIQYYNGEERAKGNILERFSAQQFPDLHSELNLSSLELGDSALYFCASSVEQGRKVVFGQGTRLTVV.

CDR3 coding DNA: TGTGCCAGTACCCAGACCGTGAACACTGAAGCTTTCTTT. Translated: CASTQTVNTEAFF. This chain connects TRBV19 to TRBJ1-1; D call uncertain. CDR1 LNHDA and CDR2 SQIVND come from the germline V gene (reference sequence). V lost 7 bases and J lost 0, with 9 bases in between. The CDR3 length is 13 residues. Drawing the rest from reference TRBV19 and TRBJ1-1, the complete variable domain is DGGITQSPKYLFRKEGQNVTLSCEQNLNHDAMYWYRQDPGQGLRLIYYSQIVNDFQKGDIAEGYSVSREKKESFPLTVTSAQKNPTAFYLCASTQTVNTEAFFGQGTRLTVV.

This clone was detected only a few times. The chain links TRBV7-8 to TRBJ2-2; 13 bases agree with TRBD2. Germline values: CDR1 SGHVS, CDR2 FQNEAQ. Germline trimming cut 4 bases from V and 3 bases from J; bases unmatched to any gene: 2. The CDR3 spans 16 residues. Here the CDR3 reads CASSYGLAGDTGELFF. DNA for the CDR3: TGTGCCAGCAGCTACGGACTAGCGGGAGACACCGGGGAGCTGTTTTTT.

The chain links TRBV18 to TRBJ2-3, with 9 bases fitting TRBD1. Looked up from germline, CDR1 is KGHSH and CDR2 is LQKENI. This CDR3 has 16 amino acids. The V segment lost 4 bases and the J segment 2 bases; nucleotides outside the gene matches: 7. The CDR3: CASSQTDRGFTDTQYF. For the CDR3, the DNA is TGTGCCAGCTCACAAACCGACAGGGGGTTCACAGATACGCAGTATTTT.

This clone appeared a few times. This chain uses TRBV7-9 with TRBJ1-5, with a possible D match to TRBD1 (6 bases). Germline CDR1 SEHNR, CDR2 FQNEAQ (reference sequence). V lost 6 bases, J lost 7 bases, and 16 bases lay in between. This CDR3 region has 14 residues. CDR3 protein: CASSLPGAPQPQHF. The CDR3, as DNA: TGTGCCAGCAGTTTGCCGGGGGCACCCCAGCCCCAGCATTTT.

The chain links TRBV7-2 to TRBJ2-5, with 7 positions matching TRBD1. The germline V gene encodes CDR1 SGHTA and CDR2 FQGNSA. V shed 5 bases and J 5 bases; nucleotides not matched to a gene: 11. CDR3 length: 15 residues. In DNA form, the CDR3 reads TGTGCCAGCAGCCTCGACAGGGATTCTGTTGAGACCCAGTACTTC. It translates to CASSLDRDSVETQYF.

The gene calls are TRBV9 and TRBJ2-5; tentative D call: TRBD1 (5 bases). Deletions cut 0 bases from V and 5 bases from J, with 17 bases between. CDR3 size: 16 residues. In germline, CDR1 is SGDLS, CDR2 YYNGEE. The CDR3 DNA reads as TGTGCCAGCAGCGTAGGGGGCGGCGGAACTTCGGAGACCCAGTACTTC. It yields the protein CASSVGGGGTSETQYF.

This sequence joins TRBV7-9 and TRBJ2-1, with a weak D call TRBD1 (6 bases). Between the trimmed V and J ends, which lost 5 bases and 7 bases, there was a span of 15 bases. This CDR3 comprises 14 residues. The germline V gene encodes CDR1 SEHNR and CDR2 FQNEAQ (reference sequence). This CDR3 is CASSRGYRDNEQFF. Here the CDR3 DNA reads TGTGCCAGCAGCCGGGGATACAGGGATAATGAGCAGTTCTTC.

The rearrangement uses TRBV30 and TRBJ1-4, with a weak D call TRBD1 (6 bases). Germline V gene lookup returns CDR1 GTSNPN and CDR2 SVGIG (reference sequence). The CDR3 runs 14 residues. V dropped 3 bases and J dropped 8 bases, with 16 bases sitting between them. The CDR3 loop is CAWRAGRGLEKLFF. The DNA for the CDR3 is TGTGCCTGGAGGGCGGGCAGGGGTTTGGAAAAACTGTTTTTT.